These 26 T cell receptor beta chains were all obtained from the same sample, sequenced in a study of blood T cells in healthy people across ages. Through a sample-barcoded 5' primer and a J-beta primer mix, a second PCR was run for roughly 7 to 12 cycles. TCRdb processed the 5' RACE reads anew with MiXCR; each CDR3 protein has one entry. The table includes some 1.6 million distinct CDR3 sequences, about 31% detected once. Material for sequencing was blood. These receptors were taken from a woman in her twenties or thirties in good health.

This clonotype turned up a few times. A much larger clone lies a single base off, so this may be a read error. The CDR3 here is CASSLEPHSTDTQYF. In DNA form, the CDR3 reads TGCGCCAGCAGCTTGGAGCCGCATAGCACAGATACGCAGTATTTT. This chain links TRBV5-1 with TRBJ2-3; unclear D gene. Trimming cost V 0 bases and J 0 bases, with 8 bases left between them. This CDR3 is 15 amino acids long. Germline CDR1 and CDR2: SGHRS and YFSETQ.

Comment on this clonotype: One junction end does not reproduce the germline sequence, and a read error may be involved. The chain is built from TRBV12-3 or TRBV12-4 and TRBJ2-3; 9 positions match TRBD2. The CDR3 has 17 residues. The CDR3 nucleotides are TGTGCCAGCAGTTTAGCGAGAGCGGGGGGCGGCACAGATACGGAGTATTTT. Protein product: CASSLARAGGGTDTEYF.

The chain carries TRBV11-1 and TRBJ2-1, with a weak D call TRBD2 (6 bases). Germline V gene sequence: CDR1 SGHAT, CDR2 FQDESV (reference sequence). V lost 5 bases, J lost 5 bases, and 13 bases lay in between. The CDR3 consists of 14 residues. The CDR3, as DNA: TGTGCCAGCAGCCTTGTCTGGGGGGACAATGAGCAGTTCTTC. Its protein product is CASSLVWGDNEQFF.

Many counts were recorded for this clonotype. The V and J genes are TRBV29-1 and TRBJ2-1, with a possible D match to TRBD2 (7 bases). The germline V and J ends were trimmed by 0 bases and 4 bases, with 16 bases remaining between them. Germline V gene lookup returns CDR1 SQVTM and CDR2 ANQGSEA. CDR3 length: 16 amino acids. The CDR3 nucleotides read TGCAGCGTTGAAGATGTTGGGGGGGCCGGGTACAATGAGCAGTTCTTC. Protein product: CSVEDVGGAGYNEQFF.

The gene calls are TRBV20-1 and TRBJ2-3; 7 bases fit TRBD2. The CDR3 is 14 residues long. J was trimmed by 0 bases and V by 5 bases; bases with no gene match: 5. Per the germline V gene, CDR1 is DFQATT and CDR2 is SNEGSKA (reference sequence). CDR3: CSALAEDSTDTQYF. The CDR3 DNA sequence: TGCAGTGCTCTAGCGGAAGATAGCACAGATACGCAGTATTTT.

The gene calls are TRBV20-1 and TRBJ2-3, with a weak D call TRBD1 (6 bases). The CDR3 spans 15 residues. Germline V gene data show CDR1 as DFQATT and CDR2 as SNEGSKA (reference sequence). V was trimmed by 1 base and J by 4 bases, leaving 15 bases between them. Here the CDR3 reads CSARVFTGSPDTQYF. CDR3 coding DNA: TGCAGTGCTAGAGTTTTTACAGGGTCCCCAGATACGCAGTATTTT.

The chain combines TRBV6-5 with TRBJ2-7, with TRBD2 identical over 12 bases. The CDR3 sequence is 15 residues long. The germline V gene encodes CDR1 MNHEY and CDR2 SVGAGI. Germline trimming cut 6 bases from V and 2 bases from J; bases unmatched to any gene: 5. CDR3 nucleotides: TGTGCCAGCAGCCGCTCTAGCGGGGGGGCCTACGAGCAGTACTTC. It is translated as CASSRSSGGAYEQYF.

The rearrangement joins TRBV6-1 to TRBJ2-2; 7 bases align to TRBD1. The CDR3 is made up of 16 amino acids. Germline-derived CDR1 and CDR2 are MNHNS and SASEGT. Germline trimming cut 7 bases from V and 1 base from J; bases unmatched to any gene: 9. The CDR3 nucleotides are TGTGCCAGCAAGATGCCGGGACAGCTGAACACCGGGGAGCTGTTTTTT. Its protein product is CASKMPGQLNTGELFF.

This clonotype was detected only a few times. V is TRBV11-2 and J is TRBJ2-1; D uncertain. The CDR3 totals 13 residues. The germline gives CDR1 SGHAT, CDR2 FQNNGV. V lost 5 bases and J lost 6, with 11 bases in between. CDR3 sequence (DNA): TGTGCCAGCAGCGCCGACTCTCTCAATGAGCAGTTCTTC. This translates into CASSADSLNEQFF.

The genes are TRBV13 and TRBJ1-4; 8 bases line up with TRBD1. With V trimmed by 0 bases and J by 6 bases, 6 bases remained unmatched. Germline loops: CDR1 PRHDT, CDR2 FYEKMQ (reference sequence). There are 16 residues in the CDR3. CDR3 DNA: TGTGCCAGCAGCTTAGGCCAGGGGGCGGCTGATGAAAAACTGTTTTTT. Translation: CASSLGQGAADEKLFF.

V and J are TRBV5-5 and TRBJ2-5, with 8 bases lining up with TRBD2. Trimming cost V 4 bases and J 5 bases; bases outside gene matches: 4. The CDR3 consists of 13 residues. The germline CDR1 and CDR2 sequences are SGHKS and YYEKEE (reference sequence). In DNA, the CDR3 is TGTGCCAGCAGCGGCGGGGGGCGCGAGACCCAGTACTTC. Translated: CASSGGGRETQYF.

V and J are TRBV4-1 and TRBJ2-1; no clear D gene. CDR3 length: 13 amino acids. V shed 0 bases and J shed 12 bases, with 12 bases lying between them. CDR1 is MGHRA and CDR2 is YSYEKL in the germline V gene. The CDR3 sequence is CASSQDYGYVQFF. The CDR3 DNA reads as TGCGCCAGCAGCCAAGACTACGGCTATGTGCAGTTCTTC.

The CDR3 DNA reads TGTGCCAGCTCACCACGAGGACAGATCTACGAGCAGTACTTC. Amino acid sequence: CASSPRGQIYEQYF. This chain connects TRBV18 to TRBJ2-7, with D possibly being TRBD1 (6 bases). From germline, CDR1 is KGHSH and CDR2 LQKENI. The ends were cut back, 1 base at V and 3 bases at J, with 10 bases in the middle. The CDR3 runs to 14 residues.

The chain joins TRBV20-1 to TRBJ2-3, with D possibly TRBD1 on 6 matching bases. V lost 7 bases and J 4 bases, leaving 15 bases between the germline ends. The CDR3 extends over 13 amino acids. Germline assignment: CDR1 DFQATT and CDR2 SNEGSKA (reference sequence). For the CDR3, the DNA is TGCAGTGTGGGACAAACAGCCCCAGATACGCAGTATTTT. It yields the protein CSVGQTAPDTQYF.

As for this clonotype: Possible read error: a much larger clone is one base away. The chain links TRBV4-1 to TRBJ2-7; 13 positions match TRBD2. The germline gives CDR1 MGHRA, CDR2 YSYEKL. The CDR3 length is 16 residues. With V trimmed by 0 bases and J by 12 bases, 11 bases remained unmatched. CDR3 sequence (DNA): TGCGCCAGCAGCCAAGAGGGGACTAGCGGGGTAGAGACCCGGTACTTC. Translating it yields CASSQEGTSGVETRYF.

This chain links TRBV7-3 with TRBJ2-7; TRBD2 is a possible D gene (5 bases). In germline, CDR1 is SGHTA, CDR2 FQGTGA. The CDR3 totals 13 residues. V lost 5 bases to trimming and J lost 6 bases, with 14 bases between them. In DNA, the CDR3 is TGTGCCAGCAGCCCCCAGGTCGGAGGCGAGCAGTACTTC. It encodes CASSPQVGGEQYF. Filled out from reference TRBV7-3 and TRBJ2-7, the complete variable domain reads GAGVSQTPSNKVTEKGKYVELRCDPISGHTALYWYRQSLGQGPEFLIYFQGTGAADDSGLPNDRFFAVRPEGSVSTLKIQRTERGDSAVYLCASSPQVGGEQYFGPGTRLTVT.

The CDR3 DNA reads TGCAGTGTCCAACCCACAGGGTGTTCACCCCTCCACTTT. As protein: CSVQPTGCSPLHF. This chain connects TRBV20-1 to TRBJ1-6; tentatively, D is TRBD1 (6 bases). V was trimmed by 7 bases and J by 9 bases, leaving 16 bases between them. The germline gives CDR1 DFQATT, CDR2 SNEGSKA (reference sequence). The CDR3 sequence is 13 residues long.

With respect to this clonotype: A read error may account for a junction end that differs from germline. The chain couples TRBV4-2 to TRBJ2-7, with 10 bases fitting TRBD2. CDR1 and CDR2 from the germline V gene are LGHNA and YNFKEQ. There are 15 residues in the CDR3. In DNA, the CDR3 is TGTGCCAGCAACCAAGAACTAGCGGGGTACTACGAGCAGTACTTC. It is translated as CASNQELAGYYEQYF.

V and J are TRBV2 and TRBJ2-7, with 13 nucleotides matching TRBD2. CDR3 length equals 14 residues. J gave up 3 bases and V 9 bases, and 5 bases lay outside the gene matches. Germline loops: CDR1 SNHLY, CDR2 FYNNEI. The CDR3 nucleotides are TGTGCCAGTAGGGGACTAGCGGGGTTCTACGAGCAGTACTTC. It encodes CASRGLAGFYEQYF.

The chain joins TRBV27 to TRBJ1-1; D might be TRBD1 (5 bases). Trimming cost V 3 bases and J 0 bases, with 11 bases left between them. CDR3 size: 15 residues. Per the germline V gene, CDR1 is MNHEY and CDR2 is SMNVEV (reference sequence). CDR3 bases: TGTGCCAGCAGTTTCCGACGGGGCCTGAACACTGAAGCTTTCTTT. This translates into CASSFRRGLNTEAFF.

The gene calls are TRBV11-2 and TRBJ2-4, with TRBD2 matching over 11 bases. The end of the DNA fits TRBJ2-7 better, so the J call may be wrong. This CDR3 is 17 amino acids long. CDR1 is SGHAT, CDR2 FQNNGV, per germline. The CDR3 is CASSLGPSGRSPYEQYF. The CDR3 DNA follows: TGTGCCAGCAGCTTAGGACCTAGCGGGAGGTCCCCCTACGAGCAGTACTTC.

This chain connects TRBV19 to TRBJ2-2; no firm D call. Germline V gene lookup returns CDR1 LNHDA and CDR2 SQIVND (reference sequence). The CDR3 consists of 14 residues. The germline V and J ends were trimmed by 7 bases and 4 bases, with 13 bases remaining between them. The CDR3 loop is CASIPGSLTGELFF. CDR3 nucleotide sequence: TGTGCCAGTATTCCGGGTAGTCTCACCGGGGAGCTGTTTTTT.

V is TRBV6-5 and J is TRBJ1-2, with unresolved D. The length of the CDR3 is 13 residues. Trimming took off 5 bases at V and 4 bases at J, with 11 bases between the two ends. Germline V gene data show CDR1 as MNHEY and CDR2 as SVGAGI. Written as DNA, the CDR3 is TGTGCCAGCAGTGAAAAAGCGGCCTATGGCTACACCTTC. Translating it yields CASSEKAAYGYTF.

This sequence joins TRBV12-3 or TRBV12-4 and TRBJ1-1; perhaps TRBD1 as D (6 bases). This CDR3 has 11 amino acids. Trimming pared 8 bases from V and 11 bases from J, leaving 15 bases between. The CDR3 is CASLRQAEAFF. CDR3 coding DNA: TGTGCCAGCCTACGACAGGCAGAGGCTTTCTTT.

The rearrangement links TRBV20-1 to TRBJ1-2; tentative D call: TRBD1 (5 bases). Trimming pared 6 bases from V and 6 bases from J, leaving 26 bases between. This CDR3 contains 16 residues. CDR1 DFQATT and CDR2 SNEGSKA come from the germline V gene (reference sequence). The CDR3 reads CSAHRGGVAFWDGYTF. CDR3 bases: TGCAGTGCCCACCGGGGAGGGGTAGCCTTTTGGGATGGCTACACCTTC.

The chain has TRBV3-1 and TRBJ2-1; perhaps TRBD2 as D (5 bases). Germline CDR1 reads LGHDT; CDR2 reads YNNKEL (reference sequence). Trimming removed 1 base from V and 8 bases from J, with 12 bases in between. This CDR3 spans 14 amino acids. Here the CDR3 DNA reads TGTGCCAGCAGCCAAGCGGGAATTTACGATGAGCAGTTCTTC. The encoded protein is CASSQAGIYDEQFF.